This TCR beta chain is from a study of T cells in tuberculosis. At the level of the study: Sequenced TCRs come from CD1B-GMM tetramer-binding T cells.

After thawing and overnight rest, PBMC were stained with GMM-loaded CD1B tetramer, viability dye and anti-CD3 for sorting. The lipid loaded on the CD1B tetramers was C32 glucose monomycolate from Rhodococcus equi. CDR3 length equals 14 residues. J was trimmed by 4 bases and V by 0 bases; bases with no gene match: 1. Germline CDR1 is SGHRS and CDR2 is YFSETQ. TCRdb keeps only in-frame clones here, not all; method: immunoSEQ multiplex PCR. The sample includes approximately 57,000 clones, 70% to 90% of them seen just once. The sample was CD1b-GMM tetramer-negative cells sorted from PBMCs. This receptor was identified in an adult woman with latent tuberculosis. The gene calls are TRBV5-1 and TRBJ1-2, with 9 bases aligning to TRBD1. The CDR3 coding sequence is TGCGCCAGCAGCTTGGGGGACAGGGCCTATGGCTACACCTTC. It is translated as CASSLGDRAYGYTF.